This T cell receptor beta chain is drawn from a study of blood T cell repertoires in COVID-19. The authors' processing: Estimated nucleated cell counts came from reference gene primer amplification. Generated by immunoSEQ multiplex PCR, the TCRdb table keeps only in-frame clones and is missing some. The V and J calls and the clone size are those of that table, but D and trimming were determined from the DNA. Of about 68,000 clones listed, 80% are singletons. The length of the CDR3 is 14 residues. The ends lost 5 bases at V and 5 bases at J; junction bases unmatched: 6. Germline V gives CDR1 MNHEY, CDR2 SVGEGT.

The sample taken for sequencing was peripheral blood. The origin of this receptor is a human donor in a cohort sampled during active COVID-19. The chain is built from TRBV6-2 or TRBV6-3 and TRBJ1-2, with TRBD1 identical over 9 bases. The DNA for the CDR3 is TGTGCCAGCAGTACCGGGACAGGGCTTTATGGCTACACCTTC. This codes for CASSTGTGLYGYTF.